This TCR beta chain was obtained from a study of blood T cells in healthy people across ages. About the study: About one barcoded beta molecule per two T cells was the capture yield of template switching.

Alongside a J-beta primer mix, a sample-barcoded 5' primer served in a second PCR lasting roughly 6 to 11 cycles. TCRdb reprocessed the 5' RACE reads with MiXCR, giving one entry per CDR3 protein. The sample shows over a million distinct CDR3 sequences, around 40% of them seen only once. About this clonotype itself: Antigen specificity is unknown.

Study-level results: Any conclusive comparison of naive versus antigen-experienced cells was prevented by using unsorted PBMCs. When set beside aged donors, long-lived donors presented more naive CD4+ cells and higher diversity.

This CDR3 is 14 amino acids long. Trimming removed 10 bases at V and 3 bases at J, with 15 bases between. This clonotype was sampled from a woman aged 18-30 years in good health. The chain carries TRBV12-3 or TRBV12-4 and TRBJ2-2, with D possibly being TRBD1 (5 bases). What was sequenced was blood. In nucleotides, the CDR3 is TGTGCCAACAGGCCCAGGATCGACACCGGGGAGCTGTTTTTT. Its protein product is CANRPRIDTGELFF.